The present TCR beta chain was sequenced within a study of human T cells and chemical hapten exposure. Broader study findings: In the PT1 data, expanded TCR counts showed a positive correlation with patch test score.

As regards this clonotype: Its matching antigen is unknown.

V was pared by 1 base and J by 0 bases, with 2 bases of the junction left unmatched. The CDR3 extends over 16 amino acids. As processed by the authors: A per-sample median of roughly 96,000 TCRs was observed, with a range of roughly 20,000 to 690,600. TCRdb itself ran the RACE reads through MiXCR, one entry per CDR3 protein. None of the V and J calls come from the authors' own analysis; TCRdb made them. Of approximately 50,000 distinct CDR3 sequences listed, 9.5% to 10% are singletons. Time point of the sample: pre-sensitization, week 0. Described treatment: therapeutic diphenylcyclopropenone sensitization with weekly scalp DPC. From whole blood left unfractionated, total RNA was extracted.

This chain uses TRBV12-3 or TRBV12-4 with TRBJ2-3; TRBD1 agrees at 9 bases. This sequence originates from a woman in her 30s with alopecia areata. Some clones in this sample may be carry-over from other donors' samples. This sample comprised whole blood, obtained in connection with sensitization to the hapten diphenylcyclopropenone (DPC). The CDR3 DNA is TGTGCCAGCAGTTTAGGACAGGGGGTGAGCACAGATACGCAGTATTTT. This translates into CASSLGQGVSTDTQYF.